This T cell receptor beta chain stems from a study of T cell repertoires in cytomegalovirus infection. In the study overall: Recently described HLA-C-restricted plus well-studied HLA-B-restricted CMV epitopes were used. Based on public TCR beta signatures, there were indications of CMV infection and of a matching HLA type.

Details on this clonotype: The antigen remains undetermined.

The V end lost 5 bases, the J end lost 5 bases, and 13 bases lay between the germline ends. The CDR3 length is 14 residues. TCRdb fed the reads into MiXCR, producing one record per CDR3 protein. The sample carries about 570,000 distinct CDR3 sequences, around two fifths recorded once. Study results and limitations: Predominance within the ex vivo response was attributable to HLA-C-restricted CMV-specific TCR beta clonotypes.

The V and J genes are TRBV12-3 or TRBV12-4 and TRBJ2-1; D remains unclear. The sample here was cultured PBMCs, taken from culture after CMV antigen stimulation. The sequence came from a human donor in good health (CMV status not recorded). Some clones in this sample may be carry-over from other donors' samples. The CDR3 DNA sequence: TGTGCCAGCAGTCCGACACCTTCCCACAATGAGCAGTTCTTC. Translation gives CASSPTPSHNEQFF.